The next 7 T cell receptor beta chains were all read from a single sample in a study of T cells expressing NK-cell markers. With the 5' RACE reads reprocessed, TCRdb shows one record per CDR3 protein and no DNA. This listing includes roughly 160,000 distinct CDR3 sequences. Sequencing was performed on blood T cells: a sorted CD56 or NKG2C T cell subset, CD4+ or CD8+ T cells, or bulk PBMC T cells (not recorded which). Receptor source: a man aged 18-70 years in good health.

The rearrangement uses TRBV4-1 and TRBJ2-7; absent DNA, TCRdb's TRBD1 call cannot be checked. The CDR3 has 13 amino acids. Germline loops: CDR1 MGHRA, CDR2 YSYEKL. The CDR3 region is CASSQGQNNEQYF.

This chain links TRBV7-9 with TRBJ2-5; TCRdb's D gene call, TRBD2, goes unchecked for lack of DNA. Germline V gene lookup returns CDR1 SEHNR and CDR2 FQNEAQ (reference sequence). CDR3 length equals 14 residues. The CDR3 sequence: CASSLARGQETQYF.

J is TRBJ1-1 and V is TRBV29-1. The V gene's germline CDR1 is SQVTM and CDR2 ANQGSEA. The CDR3 is 14 amino acids. The chain's CDR3 is CSVEDSPGPTEAFF.

This chain's CDR3 is CATSEDRDRVGDDTQYF. The rearrangement uses TRBV24-1 and TRBJ2-3; the TRBD1 assignment by TCRdb is unverifiable without DNA. The germline gives CDR1 KGHDR, CDR2 SFDVKD. This CDR3 is 17 amino acids long.

The chain employs TRBV7-9 and TRBJ1-4; TCRdb's assignment of TRBD1 cannot be checked, as there is no DNA. The CDR3 has 17 amino acids. Germline V gene data show CDR1 as SEHNR and CDR2 as FQNEAQ (reference sequence). CDR3 sequence: CASSSTAGAGLNEKLFF.

This sequence joins TRBV28 and TRBJ2-7. This CDR3 has 14 amino acids. Germline V gene data show CDR1 as MDHEN and CDR2 as SYDVKM. CDR3 region: CASSLYGSSYEQYF.

The rearrangement uses TRBV25-1 and TRBJ2-7; TCRdb reports TRBD1, a call that lacks DNA to check it against. CDR1 MGHDK and CDR2 SYGVNS come from the germline V gene. The CDR3 sequence is 14 residues long. This CDR3 is CASSDVGTGYEQYF.